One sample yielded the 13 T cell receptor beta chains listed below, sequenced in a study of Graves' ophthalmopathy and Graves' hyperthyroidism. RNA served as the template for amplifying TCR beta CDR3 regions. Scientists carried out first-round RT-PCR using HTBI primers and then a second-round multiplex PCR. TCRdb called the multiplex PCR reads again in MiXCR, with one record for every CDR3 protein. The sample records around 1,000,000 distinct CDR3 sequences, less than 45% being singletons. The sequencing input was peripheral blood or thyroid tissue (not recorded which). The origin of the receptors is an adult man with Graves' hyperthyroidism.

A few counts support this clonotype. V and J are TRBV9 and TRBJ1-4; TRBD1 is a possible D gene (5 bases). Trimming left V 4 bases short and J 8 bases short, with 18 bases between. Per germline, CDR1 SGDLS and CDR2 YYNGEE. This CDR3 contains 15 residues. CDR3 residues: CASSSAGGREEKLFF. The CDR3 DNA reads TGTGCCAGCAGCTCGGCCGGGGGTCGGGAAGAAAAACTGTTTTTT. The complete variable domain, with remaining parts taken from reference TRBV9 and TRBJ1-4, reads DSGVTQTPKHLITATGQRVTLRCSPRSGDLSVYWYQQSLDQGLQFLIQYYNGEERAKGNILERFSAQQFPDLHSELNLSSLELGDSALYFCASSSAGGREEKLFFGSGTQLSVL.

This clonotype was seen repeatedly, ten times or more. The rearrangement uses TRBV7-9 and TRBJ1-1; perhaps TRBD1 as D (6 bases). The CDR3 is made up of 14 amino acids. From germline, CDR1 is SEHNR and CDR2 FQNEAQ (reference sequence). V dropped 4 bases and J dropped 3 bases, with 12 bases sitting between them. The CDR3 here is CASSSRTADTEAFF. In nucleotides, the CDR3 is TGTGCCAGCAGCTCACGGACAGCCGACACTGAAGCTTTCTTT. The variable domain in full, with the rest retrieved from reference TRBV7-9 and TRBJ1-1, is DTGVSQNPRHKITKRGQNVTFRCDPISEHNRLYWYRQTLGQGPEFLTYFQNEAQLEKSRLLSDRFSAERPKGSFSTLEIQRTEQGDSAMYLCASSSRTADTEAFFGQGTRLTVV.

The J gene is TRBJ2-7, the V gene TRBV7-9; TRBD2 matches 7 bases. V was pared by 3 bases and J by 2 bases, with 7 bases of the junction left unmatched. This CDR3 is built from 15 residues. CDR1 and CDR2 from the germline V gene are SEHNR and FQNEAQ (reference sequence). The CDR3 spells CASSLGGSPAYEQYF. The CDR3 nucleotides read TGTGCCAGCAGCTTGGGCGGGAGTCCAGCCTACGAGCAGTACTTC.

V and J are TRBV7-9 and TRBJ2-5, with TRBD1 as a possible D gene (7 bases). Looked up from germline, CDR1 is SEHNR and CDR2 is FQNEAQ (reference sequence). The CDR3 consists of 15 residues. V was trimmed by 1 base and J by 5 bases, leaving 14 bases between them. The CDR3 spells CASSLVRSGGETQYF. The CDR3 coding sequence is TGTGCCAGCAGCTTAGTCAGATCAGGGGGGGAGACCCAGTACTTC.

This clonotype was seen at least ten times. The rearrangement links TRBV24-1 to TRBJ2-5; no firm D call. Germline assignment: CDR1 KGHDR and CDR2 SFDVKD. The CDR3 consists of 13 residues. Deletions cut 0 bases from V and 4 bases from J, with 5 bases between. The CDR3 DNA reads TGTGCCACCAGTGATTTGGCCGGAGAGACCCAGTACTTC. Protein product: CATSDLAGETQYF.

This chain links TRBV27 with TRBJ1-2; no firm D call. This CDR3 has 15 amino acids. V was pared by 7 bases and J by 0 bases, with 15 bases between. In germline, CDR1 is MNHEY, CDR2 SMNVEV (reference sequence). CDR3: CASTIRLNPNYGYTF. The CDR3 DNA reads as TGTGCCAGCACCATCCGTCTCAACCCTAACTATGGCTACACCTTC.

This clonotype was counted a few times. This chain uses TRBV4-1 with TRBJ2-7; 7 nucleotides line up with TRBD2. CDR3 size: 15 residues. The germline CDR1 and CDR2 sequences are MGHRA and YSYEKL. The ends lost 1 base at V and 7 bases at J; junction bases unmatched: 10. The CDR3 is CASSQATGLGREQYF. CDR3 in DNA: TGCGCCAGCAGCCAAGCCACAGGCCTCGGGAGGGAGCAGTACTTC.

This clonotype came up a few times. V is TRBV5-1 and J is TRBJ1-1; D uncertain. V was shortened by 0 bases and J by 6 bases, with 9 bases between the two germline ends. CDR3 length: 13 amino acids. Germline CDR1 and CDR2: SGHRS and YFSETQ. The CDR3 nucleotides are TGCGCCAGCAGCTTGGCCGTCGGCTCTGAAGCTTTCTTT. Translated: CASSLAVGSEAFF.

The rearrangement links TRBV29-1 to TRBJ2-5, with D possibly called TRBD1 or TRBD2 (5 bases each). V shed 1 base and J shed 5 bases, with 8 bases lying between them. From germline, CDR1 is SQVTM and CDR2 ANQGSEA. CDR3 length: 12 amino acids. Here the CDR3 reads CSVEGWGETQYF. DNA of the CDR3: TGCAGCGTTGAAGGCTGGGGGGAGACCCAGTACTTC.

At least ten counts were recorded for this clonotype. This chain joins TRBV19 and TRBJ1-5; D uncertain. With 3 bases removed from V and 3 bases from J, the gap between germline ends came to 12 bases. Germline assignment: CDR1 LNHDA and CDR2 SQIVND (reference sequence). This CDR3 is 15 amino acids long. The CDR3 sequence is CASSIVAGDNQPQHF. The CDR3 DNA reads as TGTGCCAGTAGTATCGTGGCAGGAGACAATCAGCCCCAGCATTTT. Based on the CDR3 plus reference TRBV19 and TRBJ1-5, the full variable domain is DGGITQSPKYLFRKEGQNVTLSCEQNLNHDAMYWYRQDPGQGLRLIYYSQIVNDFQKGDIAEGYSVSREKKESFPLTVTSAQKNPTAFYLCASSIVAGDNQPQHFGDGTRLSIL.

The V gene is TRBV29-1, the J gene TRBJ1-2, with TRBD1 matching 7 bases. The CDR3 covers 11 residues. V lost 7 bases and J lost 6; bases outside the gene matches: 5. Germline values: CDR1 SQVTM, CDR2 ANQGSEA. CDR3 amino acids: CSADRVDGYTF. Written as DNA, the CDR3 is TGCAGCGCCGACAGGGTGGATGGCTACACCTTC.

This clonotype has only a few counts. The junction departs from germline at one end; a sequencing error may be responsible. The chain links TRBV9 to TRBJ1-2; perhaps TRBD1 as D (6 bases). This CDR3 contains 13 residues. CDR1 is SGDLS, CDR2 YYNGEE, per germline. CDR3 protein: CVSSAQGLSGYTF. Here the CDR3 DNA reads TGTGTCAGCAGCGCACAGGGTCTCAGTGGCTACACCTTC.

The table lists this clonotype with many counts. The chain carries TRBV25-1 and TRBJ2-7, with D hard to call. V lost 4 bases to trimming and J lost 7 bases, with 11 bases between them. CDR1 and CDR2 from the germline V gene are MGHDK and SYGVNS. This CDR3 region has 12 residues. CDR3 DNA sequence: TGTGCCAGCAGTGGCACCCCCTTGGAGCAGTACTTC. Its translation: CASSGTPLEQYF.